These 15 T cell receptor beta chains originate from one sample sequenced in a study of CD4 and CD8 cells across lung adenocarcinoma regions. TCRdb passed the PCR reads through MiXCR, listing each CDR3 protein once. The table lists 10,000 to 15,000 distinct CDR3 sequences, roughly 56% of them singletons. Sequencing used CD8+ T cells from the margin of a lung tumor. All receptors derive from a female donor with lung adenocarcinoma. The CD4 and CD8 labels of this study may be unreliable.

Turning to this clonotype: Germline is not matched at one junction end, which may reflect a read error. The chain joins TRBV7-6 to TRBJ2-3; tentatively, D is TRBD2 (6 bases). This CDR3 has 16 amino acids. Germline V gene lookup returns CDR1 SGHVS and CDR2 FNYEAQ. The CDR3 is CASSVAGLGGKDMQYF. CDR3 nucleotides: TGTGCCAGCAGCGTTGCGGGGCTGGGAGGCAAAGATATGCAGTACTTT.

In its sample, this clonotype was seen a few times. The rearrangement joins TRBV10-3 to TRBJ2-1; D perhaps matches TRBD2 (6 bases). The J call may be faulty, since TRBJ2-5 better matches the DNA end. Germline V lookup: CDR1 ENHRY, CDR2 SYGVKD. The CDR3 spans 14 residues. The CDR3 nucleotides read TGTGCCTCTAGACCGGGGGAAGGTCAAGAGACCCAGTACTTC. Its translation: CASRPGEGQETQYF.

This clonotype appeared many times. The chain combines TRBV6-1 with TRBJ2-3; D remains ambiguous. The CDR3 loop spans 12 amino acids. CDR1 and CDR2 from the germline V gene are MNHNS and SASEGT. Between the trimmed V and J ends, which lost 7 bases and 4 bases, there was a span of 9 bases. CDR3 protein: CASTSFPDTQYF. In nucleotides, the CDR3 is TGTGCCAGCACCAGCTTCCCAGATACGCAGTATTTT.

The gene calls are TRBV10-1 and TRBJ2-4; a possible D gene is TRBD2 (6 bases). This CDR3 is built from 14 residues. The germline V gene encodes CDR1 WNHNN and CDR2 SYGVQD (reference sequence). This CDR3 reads CAGSEMRGGGIQYF. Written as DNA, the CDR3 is TGCGCGGGGAGCGAGATGCGTGGCGGAGGGATCCAGTACTTC.

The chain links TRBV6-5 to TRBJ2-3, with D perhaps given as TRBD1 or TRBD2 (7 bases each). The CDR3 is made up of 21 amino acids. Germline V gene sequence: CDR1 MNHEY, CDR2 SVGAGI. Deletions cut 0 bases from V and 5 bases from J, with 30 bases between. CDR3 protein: CASSYSPLSGSRRGGRDTQYF. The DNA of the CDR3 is TGTGCCAGCAGTTACTCCCCCCTTAGCGGGTCCCGTCGAGGGGGCAGAGATACGCAGTATTTT.

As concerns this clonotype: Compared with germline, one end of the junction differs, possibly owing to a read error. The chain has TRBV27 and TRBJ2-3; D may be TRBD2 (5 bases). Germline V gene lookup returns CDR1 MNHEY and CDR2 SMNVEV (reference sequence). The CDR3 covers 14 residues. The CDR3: CAGRARRGQDTQYF. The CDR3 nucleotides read TGTGCGGGCCGCGCACGCCGAGGGCAAGATACGCAGTATTTC.

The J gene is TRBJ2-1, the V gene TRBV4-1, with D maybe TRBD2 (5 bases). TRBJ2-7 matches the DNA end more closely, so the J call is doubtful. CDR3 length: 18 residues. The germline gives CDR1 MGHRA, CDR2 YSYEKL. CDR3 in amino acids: CASSQADGAGRGPETQYF. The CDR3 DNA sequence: TGCGCCAGCAGCCAAGCGGACGGCGCGGGCCGAGGCCCAGAGACGCAGTACTTC.

The CDR3 region is CAISALGQGISYEQYF. The CDR3 nucleotides are TGTGCCATCAGTGCCCTGGGACAGGGTATCTCCTACGAGCAGTACTTC. The chain employs TRBV10-3 and TRBJ2-1, with 9 bases aligning to TRBD1. The last part of the DNA fits TRBJ2-7 better; the J call may be wrong. The CDR3 contains 16 residues. Looked up from germline, CDR1 is ENHRY and CDR2 is SYGVKD.

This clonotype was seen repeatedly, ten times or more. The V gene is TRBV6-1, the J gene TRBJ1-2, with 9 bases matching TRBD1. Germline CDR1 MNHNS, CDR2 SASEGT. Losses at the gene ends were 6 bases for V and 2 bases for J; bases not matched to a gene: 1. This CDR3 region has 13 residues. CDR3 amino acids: CASRQGANYGYTF. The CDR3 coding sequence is TGTGCCAGCAGACAGGGGGCGAACTATGGCTACACCTTC.

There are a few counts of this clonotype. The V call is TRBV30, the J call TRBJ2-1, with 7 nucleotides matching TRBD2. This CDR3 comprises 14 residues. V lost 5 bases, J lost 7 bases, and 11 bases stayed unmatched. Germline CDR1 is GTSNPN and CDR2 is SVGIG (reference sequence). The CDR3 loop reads CAWGSSGDGNEQFF. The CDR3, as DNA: TGTGCCTGGGGTTCAAGCGGGGACGGGAATGAGCAGTTCTTC.

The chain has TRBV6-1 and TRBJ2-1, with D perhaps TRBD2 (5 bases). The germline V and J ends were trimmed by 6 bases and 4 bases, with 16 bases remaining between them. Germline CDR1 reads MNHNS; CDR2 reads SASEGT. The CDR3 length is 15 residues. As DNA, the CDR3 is TGTGCCAGCAGACTCAGACCGGGGAGTTACAATGAGCAGTTCTTC. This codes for CASRLRPGSYNEQFF.

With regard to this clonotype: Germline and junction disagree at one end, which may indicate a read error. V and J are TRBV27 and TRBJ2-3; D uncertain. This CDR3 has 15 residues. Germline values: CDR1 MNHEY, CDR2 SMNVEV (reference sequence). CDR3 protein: CASSLVVWAKDMQYF. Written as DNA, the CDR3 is TGTGCCAGCAGTTTGGTAGTGTGGGCCAAAGATATGCAGTACTTT.

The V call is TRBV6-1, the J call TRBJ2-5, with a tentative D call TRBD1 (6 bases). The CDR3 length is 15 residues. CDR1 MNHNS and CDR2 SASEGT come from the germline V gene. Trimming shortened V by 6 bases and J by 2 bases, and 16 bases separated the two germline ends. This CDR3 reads CASSRHDRPQETQYF. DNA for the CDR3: TGTGCCAGCAGCCGACACGACAGGCCACAAGAGACCCAGTACTTC.

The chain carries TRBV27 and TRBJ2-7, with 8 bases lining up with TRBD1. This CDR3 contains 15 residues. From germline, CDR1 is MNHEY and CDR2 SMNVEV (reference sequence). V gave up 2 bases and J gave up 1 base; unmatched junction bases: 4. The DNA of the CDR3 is TGTGCCAGCAGTTTAGGACAGGGATGGTCCTACGAGCAGTACTTC. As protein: CASSLGQGWSYEQYF.

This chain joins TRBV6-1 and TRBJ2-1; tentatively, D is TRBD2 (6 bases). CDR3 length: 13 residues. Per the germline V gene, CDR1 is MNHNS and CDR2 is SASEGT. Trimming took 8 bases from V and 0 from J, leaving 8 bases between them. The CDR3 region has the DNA TGTGCCAGCTTCGGGAGCTCCTACAATGAGCAGTTCTTC. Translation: CASFGSSYNEQFF.